A single sample is the source of the 27 T cell receptor beta chains below, sequenced in a study of cytotoxic CD8 clonotypes in ibrutinib-treated CLL. TCRdb's table, derived via immunoSEQ multiplex PCR, lists solely in-frame clones and lacks some. This sample carries about 160,000 clones, about 80% of them seen once, and the ten largest clones take under 5.5%. Sequencing was performed on PBMCs, taken after 24 months of ibrutinib treatment. These receptors originate from a human donor with chronic lymphocytic leukemia.

This clone occurred a few times. Other DNA sequences of this sample code for an identical CDR3. The chain combines TRBV7-9 with TRBJ2-3; D is unresolved. Trimming cost V 3 bases and J 2 bases, with 9 bases left between them. Germline lookup yields CDR1 SEHNR and CDR2 FQNEAQ (reference sequence). The length of the CDR3 is 14 residues. The CDR3 DNA is TGTGCCAGCAGCTTGGGAACTTTCACAGATACGCAGTATTTT. It specifies CASSLGTFTDTQYF.

This chain joins TRBV18 and TRBJ2-3; D possibly uses TRBD1 or TRBD2 (5 bases each). The CDR3 has 14 amino acids. Germline V CDR1 and CDR2: KGHSH, LQKENI. V lost 4 bases and J 7 bases, leaving 15 bases between the germline ends. Written as DNA, the CDR3 is TGTGCCAGCTCACAGGAGCAGGGAGAATATACGCAGTATTTT. Translating gives CASSQEQGEYTQYF.

The chain carries TRBV6-6 and TRBJ1-1; D uncertain. Germline V gives CDR1 MNHNY, CDR2 SVGAGI (reference sequence). The CDR3 totals 14 residues. V gave up 3 bases and J gave up 1 base, with 9 bases separating them. The CDR3 reads CASSYGSTNTEAFF. DNA for the CDR3: TGTGCCAGCAGTTATGGGTCGACGAACACTGAAGCTTTCTTT.

The chain recombines TRBV6-5 with TRBJ1-1; D remains ambiguous. The ends were cut back, 6 bases at V and 4 bases at J, with 9 bases in the middle. The CDR3 runs to 12 residues. CDR1 is MNHEY, CDR2 SVGAGI, per germline. The CDR3 DNA is TGTGCCAGCAGCTCAGCCCTCACTGAAGCTTTCTTT. Translated, it gives CASSSALTEAFF.

The chain combines TRBV27 with TRBJ2-7; 8 nucleotides agree with TRBD2. In germline, CDR1 is MNHEY, CDR2 SMNVEV (reference sequence). The CDR3 contains 13 residues. J gave up 6 bases and V 4 bases, and 5 bases lay outside the gene matches. The CDR3 spells CASSSTGTSEQYF. DNA for the CDR3: TGTGCCAGCAGTTCCACCGGGACTAGCGAGCAGTACTTC.

The chain links TRBV5-5 to TRBJ2-7; D remains unclear. Germline assignment: CDR1 SGHKS and CDR2 YYEKEE (reference sequence). Trimming cost V 2 bases and J 2 bases, with 2 bases left between them. The CDR3 is 11 amino acids. This CDR3 reads CASSLTYEQYF. For the CDR3, the DNA is TGTGCCAGCAGCTTAACCTACGAGCAGTACTTC.

V gene TRBV5-1 combines with J gene TRBJ2-2, with D possibly TRBD1 on 6 matching bases. Trimming cost V 5 bases and J 1 base, with 12 bases left between them. Germline CDR1 reads SGHRS; CDR2 reads YFSETQ. This CDR3 comprises 15 residues. The chain's CDR3 is CASSPGHRNTGELFF. DNA for the CDR3: TGCGCCAGCAGTCCGGGACACCGGAACACCGGGGAGCTGTTTTTT.

V and J are TRBV27 and TRBJ2-6; a weak D match, TRBD1 (5 bases). The CDR3 is made up of 18 amino acids. V was shortened by 3 bases and J by 4 bases, with 19 bases between the two germline ends. CDR1 is MNHEY, CDR2 SMNVEV, per germline (reference sequence). DNA of the CDR3: TGTGCCAGCAGTTTTAGGGTTAGCAGGGTCTCCGGGGCCAACGTCCTGACTTTC. Its protein product is CASSFRVSRVSGANVLTF.

Regarding this clone: One end of the junction varies from germline; a read error may be responsible. The same CDR3 arises from other DNA sequences in this sample as well. The CDR3 protein is CASSQVAGGGNEQYF. The CDR3 bases are TGTGCCAGCAGCCAGGTCGCGGGAGGTGGGAACGAGCAGTACTTC. The chain joins TRBV4-1 to TRBJ2-7, with 8 bases identical to TRBD2. The length of the CDR3 is 15 residues. Germline CDR1 reads MGHRA; CDR2 reads YSYEKL.

V is TRBV6-5 and J is TRBJ2-7, with 10 bases identical to TRBD1. Germline values: CDR1 MNHEY, CDR2 SVGAGI. There are 16 residues in the CDR3. The J segment lost 4 bases and the V segment lost 2 bases, leaving 8 bases of the junction unmatched. CDR3 residues: CASSYILGQGVYEQYF. The CDR3 bases are TGTGCCAGCAGTTACATCTTAGGACAGGGGGTGTACGAGCAGTACTTC.

In this sample, this clone turned up a few times. The chain recombines TRBV29-1 with TRBJ2-5, with TRBD1 as a possible D gene (5 bases). Trimming removed 6 bases at V and 5 bases at J, with 19 bases between. The germline CDR1 and CDR2 sequences are SQVTM and ANQGSEA. The CDR3 sequence is 14 residues long. CDR3 residues: CSVLTQGSWETQYF. The DNA of the CDR3 is TGCAGCGTGCTAACTCAGGGATCCTGGGAGACCCAGTACTTC.

CDR3 in amino acids: CASSLGDYEQYF. Written as DNA, the CDR3 is TGTGCCAGCAGCTTAGGGGACTACGAGCAGTACTTC. The chain recombines TRBV7-9 with TRBJ2-7; D ambiguous. The ends were cut back, 1 base at V and 3 bases at J, with 4 bases in the middle. The CDR3 runs 12 residues. Germline loops: CDR1 SEHNR, CDR2 FQNEAQ (reference sequence). Full variable domain (rest looked up from reference TRBV7-9 and TRBJ2-7): DTGVSQNPRHKITKRGQNVTFRCDPISEHNRLYWYRQTLGQGPEFLTYFQNEAQLEKSRLLSDRFSAERPKGSFSTLEIQRTEQGDSAMYLCASSLGDYEQYFGPGTRLTVT.

The rearrangement links TRBV6-1 to TRBJ2-1; the match to TRBD2 covers 9 bases. This CDR3 is built from 17 residues. Germline CDR1 MNHNS, CDR2 SASEGT. V dropped 1 base and J dropped 2; count of bases not matched to a gene: 6. DNA of the CDR3: TGTGCCAGCAGTGAAGGTTTCCTAGCGGGGCCCTACAATGAGCAGTTCTTC. It specifies CASSEGFLAGPYNEQFF.

A single count supports this clone. The chain uses TRBV6-5 and TRBJ2-6, with D unclear. The germline CDR1 and CDR2 sequences are MNHEY and SVGAGI. The CDR3 spans 14 residues. Trimming cost V 2 bases and J 4 bases, with 6 bases left between them. For the CDR3, the DNA is TGTGCCAGCAGTTACATGCAGGGGGCCAACGTCCTGACTTTC. Its translation: CASSYMQGANVLTF.

This clone has only one observation. The chain recombines TRBV10-3 with TRBJ2-1; TRBD2 matches 8 bases. Germline values: CDR1 ENHRY, CDR2 SYGVKD. The CDR3 spans 17 residues. The V segment lost 6 bases and the J segment 4 bases; nucleotides outside the gene matches: 14. The CDR3 is CAIRKVTSGPLYNEQFF. In nucleotides, the CDR3 is TGTGCCATCAGGAAAGTAACTAGCGGCCCCCTGTACAATGAGCAGTTCTTC.

This clone was seen once. This chain connects TRBV7-3 to TRBJ2-3; D uncertain. The CDR3 has 12 amino acids. Germline CDR1 reads SGHTA; CDR2 reads FQGTGA. Trimming took off 5 bases at V and 2 bases at J, with 5 bases between the two ends. The CDR3 DNA reads TGTGCCAGCAGCCTATACACAGATACGCAGTATTTT. It translates to CASSLYTDTQYF.

This chain links TRBV5-1 with TRBJ1-1; D perhaps matches TRBD1 (6 bases). Germline lookup yields CDR1 SGHRS and CDR2 YFSETQ. The CDR3 runs 13 residues. Between the trimmed V and J ends, which lost 2 bases and 4 bases, there was a span of 9 bases. The CDR3 region has the DNA TGCGCCAGCAGCTTACAGGGAAGCACTGAAGCTTTCTTT. Its translation: CASSLQGSTEAFF. Combining the CDR3 with reference TRBV5-1 and TRBJ1-1 gives the whole variable domain KAGVTQTPRYLIKTRGQQVTLSCSPISGHRSVSWYQQTPGQGLQFLFEYFSETQRNKGNFPGRFSGRQFSNSRSEMNVSTLELGDSALYLCASSLQGSTEAFFGQGTRLTVV.

This clone appeared many times. This chain uses TRBV6-6 with TRBJ1-3, with D uncertain. Germline V gene lookup returns CDR1 MNHNY and CDR2 SVGAGI (reference sequence). The CDR3 is 15 amino acids. The V end was cut by 1 base, the J end by 2 bases, with 9 bases between. The CDR3 protein is CASSYFSSTGNTIYF. The CDR3 nucleotides are TGTGCCAGCAGTTACTTCTCGAGCACTGGAAACACCATATATTTT.

The rearrangement links TRBV30 to TRBJ2-7; D gene unclear. Germline V gene data show CDR1 as GTSNPN and CDR2 as SVGIG (reference sequence). The CDR3 is made up of 11 amino acids. V was pared by 3 bases and J by 5 bases, with 8 bases between. The DNA for the CDR3 is TGTGCCTGGAGCCTGACCAACGAGCAGTACTTC. Protein product: CAWSLTNEQYF.

V usage is TRBV28 and J usage is TRBJ2-5; TRBD2 agrees at 15 bases. Looked up from germline, CDR1 is MDHEN and CDR2 is SYDVKM. This CDR3 comprises 18 residues. Trimming cost V 4 bases and J 0 bases; bases outside gene matches: 6. The CDR3 reads CASSSSGLAGGYQETQYF. The CDR3 DNA reads TGTGCCAGCAGTTCCTCCGGACTAGCGGGAGGGTACCAAGAGACCCAGTACTTC.

The V call is TRBV4-1, the J call TRBJ1-3, with a tentative D call TRBD1 (6 bases). CDR1 MGHRA and CDR2 YSYEKL come from the germline V gene. CDR3 length: 18 residues. V gave up 0 bases and J gave up 2 bases, with 17 bases separating them. CDR3 bases: TGCGCCAGCAGCCAAGACGCCGCACAGGGAGGCGCTGGAAACACCATATATTTT. Translating gives CASSQDAAQGGAGNTIYF.

The chain carries TRBV13 and TRBJ2-3; D may match TRBD1 or TRBD2 (5 bases each). The CDR3 runs to 15 residues. Per the germline V gene, CDR1 is PRHDT and CDR2 is FYEKMQ (reference sequence). The V gene lost 4 bases and the J gene lost 5 bases, with 16 bases spanning the gap. CDR3 loop: CASSSQLSGRDTQYF. CDR3 bases: TGTGCCAGCAGCTCCCAACTATCAGGGAGAGATACGCAGTATTTT.

This chain links TRBV5-8 with TRBJ2-3, with unresolved D. Between the trimmed V and J ends, which lost 4 bases and 1 base, there was a span of 10 bases. The CDR3 loop spans 14 amino acids. Germline V CDR1 and CDR2: SGHTS, YDEGEE. The CDR3 spells CASSLPPRTDTQYF. CDR3 coding DNA: TGTGCCAGCAGCCTCCCCCCCCGCACAGATACGCAGTATTTT. The whole variable domain, remainder taken from reference TRBV5-8 and TRBJ2-3, is EAGVTQSPTHLIKTRGQQATLRCSPISGHTSVYWYQQALGLGLQFLLWYDEGEERNRGNFPPRFSGRQFPNYSSELNVNALELEDSALYLCASSLPPRTDTQYFGPGTRLTVL.

V usage is TRBV18 and J usage is TRBJ1-3; D gene unclear. Germline loops: CDR1 KGHSH, CDR2 LQKENI. Trimming shortened V by 4 bases and J by 2 bases, and 6 bases separated the two germline ends. The CDR3 is 13 residues long. CDR3 residues: CASSQVPGNTIYF. For the CDR3, the DNA is TGTGCCAGCTCACAGGTCCCTGGAAACACCATATATTTT. Full variable domain (missing parts from reference TRBV18 and TRBJ1-3): NAGVMQNPRHLVRRRGQEARLRCSPMKGHSHVYWYRQLPEEGLKFMVYLQKENIIDESGMPKERFSAEFPKEGPSILRIQQVVRGDSAAYFCASSQVPGNTIYFGEGSWLTVV.

The V gene is TRBV11-2, the J gene TRBJ2-5; the D gene is possibly TRBD1 (6 bases). The CDR3 covers 15 residues. Germline V gives CDR1 SGHAT, CDR2 FQNNGV. Trimming cost V 6 bases and J 4 bases, with 18 bases left between them. The CDR3 protein is CASSLEVGAGETQYF. The DNA of the CDR3 is TGTGCCAGCAGTCTAGAGGTGGGGGCTGGAGAGACCCAGTACTTC.

This chain joins TRBV30 and TRBJ2-7; TRBD1 might be the D (5 bases). The CDR3 totals 12 residues. Trimming shortened V by 5 bases and J by 4 bases, and 12 bases separated the two germline ends. Germline V gene lookup returns CDR1 GTSNPN and CDR2 SVGIG (reference sequence). CDR3 in DNA: TGTGCCTGGGAGCCTCAGGGTTACGAGCAGTACTTC. Amino acid sequence: CAWEPQGYEQYF.

The V gene is TRBV6-5, the J gene TRBJ2-1; 9 positions match TRBD2. V shed 11 bases, J shed 8 bases, and the junction held 7 bases outside the gene matches. The CDR3 is 12 amino acids. The germline V gene encodes CDR1 MNHEY and CDR2 SVGAGI. Here the CDR3 DNA reads TGTGCCGTGGGACTAGCAATCTATGAGCAGTTCTTC. It encodes CAVGLAIYEQFF.